The clone carrying this T cell receptor beta chain has at least ten counts. Antigen unknown. This sample was included in a study of naive and memory T cell subsets. Two oligonucleotides, mixed equimolar, formed the beta constant-region primer covering TRBC1 and TRBC2. Four rounds of PCR amplified the ligated cDNA using nested alpha and beta constant-region primers plus SP2. Ligation attached a single-stranded oligonucleotide with a 12-nucleotide UMI and the SP2 primer to the cDNA 3' end. TCRdb redid the calling of the UMI-ligation and nested PCR reads with MiXCR, one entry per CDR3 protein. The sample has about 90,000 distinct CDR3 sequences; over 9% are singletons. Broader study findings: Naive repertoires, especially CD8, held a few larger clonotypes, possibly memory cells re-expressing CD45RA.

Sequenced input: naive CD4+ T cells from blood. The clonotype was recovered from a human donor in good health.

The CDR3 nucleotides read TGTGCCAGCAGCTTAGGGCGTCTACCGGGGGAGACCCAGTACTTC. It codes for CASSLGRLPGETQYF. The chain uses TRBV7-8 and TRBJ2-5; D is possibly TRBD2 (5 bases). The CDR3 has 15 amino acids. V dropped 1 base and J dropped 5 bases, with 14 bases sitting between them. CDR1 is SGHVS and CDR2 is FQNEAQ in the germline V gene.